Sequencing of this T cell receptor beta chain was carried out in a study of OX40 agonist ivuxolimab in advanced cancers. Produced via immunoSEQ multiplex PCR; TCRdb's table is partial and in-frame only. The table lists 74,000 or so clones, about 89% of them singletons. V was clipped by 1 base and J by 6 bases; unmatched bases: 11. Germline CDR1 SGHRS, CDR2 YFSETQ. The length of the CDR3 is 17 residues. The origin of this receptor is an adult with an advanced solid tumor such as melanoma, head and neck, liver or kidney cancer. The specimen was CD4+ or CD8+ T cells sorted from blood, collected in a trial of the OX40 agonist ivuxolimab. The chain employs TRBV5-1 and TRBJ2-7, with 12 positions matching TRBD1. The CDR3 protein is CASSLPSRDRGLREQYF. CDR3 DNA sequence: TGCGCCAGCAGCTTGCCAAGTCGGGACAGGGGGCTACGCGAGCAGTACTTC.